The 15 T cell receptor beta chains below come from one sample, sequenced in a study of blood T cell repertoires in COVID-19 (dated by TCRdb to the early 2020s). Library preparation used the immunoSEQ multiplex PCR assay. TCRdb's version of the immuneACCESS table is confined to in-frame rearrangements and falls short of the full clone set. An unresolved V gene accounts for under half of the shortfall where checked; the remainder is of unknown origin. The sample includes 200,000 to 250,000 clones, with around 87% observed a single time. The ten largest clones add up to about 3% of the sample. Sequencing was carried out using peripheral blood. The receptors were gathered from a woman aged 30 to 39 who had recovered from COVID-19.

This clone has a handful of counts. CDR3 protein: CASSLQRGVETQYF. CDR3 DNA: TGTGCCAGCAGCTTACAGCGGGGGGTCGAGACCCAGTACTTC. This chain joins TRBV7-2 and TRBJ2-5, with TRBD2 matching over 9 bases. Germline values: CDR1 SGHTA, CDR2 FQGNSA. This CDR3 has 14 amino acids. Trimming took 2 bases from V and 5 from J; bases not matched to a gene: 3. The variable domain in full, with the rest retrieved from reference TRBV7-2 and TRBJ2-5, is GAGVSQSPSNKVTEKGKDVELRCDPISGHTALYWYRQSLGQGLEFLIYFQGNSAPDKSGLPSDRFSAERTGGSVSTLTIQRTQQEDSAVYLCASSLQRGVETQYFGPGTRLLVL.

V gene TRBV11-1 combines with J gene TRBJ2-7, with 8 bases lining up with TRBD2. CDR1 and CDR2 (germline): SGHAT, FQDESV (reference sequence). The junction had 7 bases not matched to a gene; V was cut back by 0 bases and J by 0 bases. This CDR3 has 17 residues. CDR3 in DNA: TGTGCCAGCAGCTTAGCGGGCGGGCTAGCGGGCTCCTACGAGCAGTACTTC. Translated: CASSLAGGLAGSYEQYF.

The rearrangement uses TRBV29-1 and TRBJ1-2, with a tentative D call TRBD1 (6 bases). The germline V and J ends were trimmed by 2 bases and 4 bases, with 8 bases remaining between them. CDR3 length equals 12 residues. Germline values: CDR1 SQVTM, CDR2 ANQGSEA. The CDR3 reads CSVENRVYGYTF. CDR3 nucleotide sequence: TGCAGCGTTGAAAACAGGGTCTATGGCTACACCTTC.

The V call is TRBV6-2 or TRBV6-3, the J call TRBJ1-5; D may be TRBD1 (6 bases). Germline V gene lookup returns CDR1 MNHEY and CDR2 SVGEGT. The V end was cut by 4 bases, the J end by 7 bases, with 17 bases between. CDR3 size: 15 residues. The CDR3 DNA sequence: TGTGCCAGCAGTTCCCGGGACATGAAGGAGCAGCCCCAGCATTTT. Protein: CASSSRDMKEQPQHF.

J is TRBJ1-1 and V is TRBV10-1; D not resolved. There are 12 residues in the CDR3. V was shortened by 7 bases and J by 0 bases, with 6 bases between the two germline ends. Germline loops: CDR1 WNHNN, CDR2 SYGVQD (reference sequence). The CDR3 loop is CASMVVNTEAFF. DNA for the CDR3: TGCGCCAGCATGGTAGTGAACACTGAAGCTTTCTTT.

The genes are TRBV29-1 and TRBJ2-5, with D possibly matching TRBD2 (6 bases). The CDR3 has 14 amino acids. Trimming pared 4 bases from V and 6 bases from J, leaving 18 bases between. Germline V gives CDR1 SQVTM, CDR2 ANQGSEA. CDR3 in amino acids: CSVGTPGLTKTQYF. The CDR3 DNA reads TGCAGCGTTGGCACCCCGGGACTCACGAAGACCCAGTACTTC.

This rearrangement joins TRBV7-8 to TRBJ2-1; maybe TRBD2 (6 bases). This CDR3 comprises 15 residues. The V gene lost 1 base and the J gene lost 1 base, with 8 bases spanning the gap. In germline, CDR1 is SGHVS, CDR2 FQNEAQ. Here the CDR3 reads CASSLVEGSYNEQFF. CDR3 DNA sequence: TGTGCCAGCAGCTTAGTGGAGGGATCCTACAATGAGCAGTTCTTC.

This chain joins TRBV3-1 (or the pseudogene TRBV3-2) and TRBJ2-7; 7 nucleotides align to TRBD1. J was trimmed by 2 bases and V by 1 base; bases with no gene match: 8. The CDR3 is 16 amino acids. In germline, CDR1 is LGHDT, CDR2 YNNKEL (reference sequence). CDR3 region: CASSQGATGVPYEQYF. Here the CDR3 DNA reads TGTGCCAGCAGCCAAGGCGCAACAGGGGTTCCCTACGAGCAGTACTTC.

V is TRBV7-2 and J is TRBJ2-1; tentatively, D is TRBD1 (6 bases). V shed 5 bases and J shed 9 bases, with 14 bases lying between them. Germline values: CDR1 SGHTA, CDR2 FQGNSA. The CDR3 consists of 13 residues. This chain's CDR3 is CASSRQGWGEQFF. Written as DNA, the CDR3 is TGTGCCAGCAGCCGCCAGGGGTGGGGTGAGCAGTTCTTC.

This chain connects TRBV7-9 to TRBJ1-1; TRBD1 might be the D (6 bases). Germline V lookup: CDR1 SEHNR, CDR2 FQNEAQ (reference sequence). The CDR3 has 15 residues. Trimming left V 2 bases short and J 3 bases short, with 13 bases between. As DNA, the CDR3 is TGTGCCAGCAGCTTACTGCCAGGGGCGGACACTGAAGCTTTCTTT. It encodes CASSLLPGADTEAFF.

The rearrangement joins TRBV5-1 to TRBJ2-7, with 9 bases fitting TRBD1. This CDR3 contains 13 residues. The germline V gene encodes CDR1 SGHRS and CDR2 YFSETQ. The J segment lost 6 bases and the V segment lost 3 bases, leaving 4 bases of the junction unmatched. CDR3 in amino acids: CASSWGQGGEQYF. In DNA, the CDR3 is TGCGCCAGCAGCTGGGGACAGGGTGGCGAGCAGTACTTC.

This clone has only a few counts. The chain uses TRBV2 and TRBJ1-3, with 10 bases that match TRBD1. Losses at the gene ends were 3 bases for V and 0 bases for J; bases not matched to a gene: 8. The CDR3 contains 18 residues. CDR1 and CDR2 from the germline V gene are SNHLY and FYNNEI. CDR3 DNA: TGTGCCAGCAGTGAGGGGACAGGGGCCTGGCGCTCTGGAAACACCATATATTTT. As protein: CASSEGTGAWRSGNTIYF.

The chain uses TRBV7-9 and TRBJ2-5, with D possibly matching TRBD2 (6 bases). This CDR3 spans 15 amino acids. CDR1 and CDR2 (germline): SEHNR, FQNEAQ (reference sequence). Trimming left V 7 bases short and J 3 bases short, with 18 bases between. The CDR3 coding sequence is TGTGCCAGCACCCGCGGGACGCTAGGGGAAGAGACCCAGTACTTC. Protein sequence: CASTRGTLGEETQYF.

This chain connects TRBV7-9 to TRBJ1-2; 7 bases match TRBD1. With V trimmed by 5 bases and J by 4 bases, 4 bases remained unmatched. This CDR3 region has 13 residues. Per the germline V gene, CDR1 is SEHNR and CDR2 is FQNEAQ (reference sequence). CDR3: CASSPGGSYGYTF. For the CDR3, the DNA is TGTGCCAGCAGCCCAGGGGGAAGCTATGGCTACACCTTC.

The genes are TRBV5-1 and TRBJ2-5; 11 bases line up with TRBD2. Germline CDR1 reads SGHRS; CDR2 reads YFSETQ. The CDR3 contains 17 residues. With V trimmed by 3 bases and J by 5 bases, 12 bases remained unmatched. Written as DNA, the CDR3 is TGCGCCAGCAGCTCTCGTCCCGGGACTAGCGGCGGGGAGACCCAGTACTTC. It yields the protein CASSSRPGTSGGETQYF. Supplemented by reference TRBV5-1 and TRBJ2-5, the full variable domain reads KAGVTQTPRYLIKTRGQQVTLSCSPISGHRSVSWYQQTPGQGLQFLFEYFSETQRNKGNFPGRFSGRQFSNSRSEMNVSTLELGDSALYLCASSSRPGTSGGETQYFGPGTRLLVL.